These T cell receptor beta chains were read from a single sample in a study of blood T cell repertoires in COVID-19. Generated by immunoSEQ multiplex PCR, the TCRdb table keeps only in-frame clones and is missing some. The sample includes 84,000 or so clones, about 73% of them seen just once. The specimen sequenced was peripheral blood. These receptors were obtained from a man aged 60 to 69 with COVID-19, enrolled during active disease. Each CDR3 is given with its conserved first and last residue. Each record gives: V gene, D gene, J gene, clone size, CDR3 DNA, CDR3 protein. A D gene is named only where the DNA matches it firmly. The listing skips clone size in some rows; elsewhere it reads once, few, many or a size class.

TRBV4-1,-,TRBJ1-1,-,TGCGCCAGCAGCCGCGAAAGTGACGGGGGGCGGAAAGGAGAAGCTTTCTTT,CASSRESDGGRKGEAFF
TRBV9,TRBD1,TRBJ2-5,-,TGTGCCAGCAGCGGCACAGGGGAAGAGACCCAGTACTTC,CASSGTGEETQYF
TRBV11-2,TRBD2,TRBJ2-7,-,TGTGCCAGCAGCTCAGCGGGGGTCTCCTACGAGCAGTACTTC,CASSSAGVSYEQYF
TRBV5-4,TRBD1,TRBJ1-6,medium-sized,TGTGCCAGCAGCTTTTTCTCGGACAGGAGCTCACCCCTCCACTTT,CASSFFSDRSSPLHF
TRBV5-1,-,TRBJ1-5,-,TGCGCCAGCAGCTTTGGTCTCGGGAATCAGCCCCAGCATTTT,CASSFGLGNQPQHF
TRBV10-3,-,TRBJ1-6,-,TGTGCCATCAGTGAAAGGGTGGAGGGGTCACCCCTCCACTTT,CAISERVEGSPLHF
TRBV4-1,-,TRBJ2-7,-,TGCGCCAGCAGCCGGGAGCCCCTCTACGAGCAGTACTTC,CASSREPLYEQYF
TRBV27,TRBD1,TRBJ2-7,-,TGTGCCAGCAATACAGGGGGTTCGGGGTACGAGCAGTACTTC,CASNTGGSGYEQYF
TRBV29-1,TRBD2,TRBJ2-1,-,TGCAGCGTTCCTGGACTAGCGGGAGCACGGAATGAGCAGTTCTTC,CSVPGLAGARNEQFF
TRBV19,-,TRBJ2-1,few,TGTGCCAGTAGTGCCGCCCGGACGGGATACAATGAGCAGTTCTTC,CASSAARTGYNEQFF
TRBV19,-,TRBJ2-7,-,TGTGCCAGTAGTACTGGGACTCTCGAGCAGTACTTC,CASSTGTLEQYF
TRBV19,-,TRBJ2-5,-,TGTGCCAGTAGTGCACCGGGACAACAAGAGACCCAGTACTTC,CASSAPGQQETQYF
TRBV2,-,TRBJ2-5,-,TGTGCCAGCAGTGAAGCCGGACTACCACAAGAGACCCAGTACTTC,CASSEAGLPQETQYF
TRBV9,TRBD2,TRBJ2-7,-,TGTGCCAGCAGCGTAGCTACTAGCGATAGCTCCTACGAGCAGTACTTC,CASSVATSDSSYEQYF
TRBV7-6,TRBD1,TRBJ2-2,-,TGTGCCAGCAGCTGGGGACAGGGAGTCACCGGGGAGCTGTTTTTT,CASSWGQGVTGELFF
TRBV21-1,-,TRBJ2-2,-,TGTGCCAGCGTTGGGACAGACAGGGCGAACACCGGGGAGCTGTTTTTT,CASVGTDRANTGELFF
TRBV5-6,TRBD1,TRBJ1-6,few,TGTGCCAGCAGCTGGGAGTACCGGGACAGGCGTTCACCCCTCCACTTT,CASSWEYRDRRSPLHF
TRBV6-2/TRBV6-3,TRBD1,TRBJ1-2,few,TGTGCCAGCAGTCACACGCTGGACAGGGGACGAGGCTACACCTTC,CASSHTLDRGRGYTF
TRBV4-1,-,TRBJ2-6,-,TGCGCCAGCAGCCAAGATCTGGACGGGGCTGGGGCCAACGTCCTGACTTTC,CASSQDLDGAGANVLTF
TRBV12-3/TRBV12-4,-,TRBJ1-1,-,TGTGCCAGCGAAAGTACAGAGAACACTGAAGCTTTCTTT,CASESTENTEAFF
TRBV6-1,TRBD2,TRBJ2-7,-,TGTGCCAGCAGTGAAGGGCGTCTAGCGGCCTACGAGCAGTACTTC,CASSEGRLAAYEQYF
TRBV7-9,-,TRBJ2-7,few,TGTGCCAGCAGCACCCCGACATCCTACGAGCAGTACTTC,CASSTPTSYEQYF
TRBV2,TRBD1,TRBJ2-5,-,TGTGCCAGCAGTGAAGAGGCAGGGGGTAAAGAGACCCAGTACTTC,CASSEEAGGKETQYF